This T cell receptor beta chain was captured in a study of shared clonotypes between healthy human individuals. The germline CDR1 and CDR2 sequences are SGHDN and FVKESK. Trimming took 4 bases from V and 1 from J, leaving 13 bases between them. This CDR3 has 15 residues. Clones were sequenced by immunoSEQ multiplex PCR, and TCRdb holds only the in-frame ones, with some missing. Found here are approximately 600,000 clones, roughly 95% of them singletons; the top ten hold over 0.1%. Terminally differentiated effector memory CD45RA+ cells were excluded by CCR7 positive selection of CD45RO-negative cells.

Material for sequencing was naive CD8+ T cells sorted from blood. The TCR originated in a woman aged 25-40 years in good health. This chain uses TRBV14 with TRBJ1-2; D is ambiguous. The CDR3 DNA is TGTGCCAGCAGCCCATCCTGGGGTGTTAACTATGGCTACACCTTC. Translation: CASSPSWGVNYGYTF.